This T cell receptor (beta chain) was retrieved from a study of T cells in Graves' hyperthyroidism and ophthalmopathy. About the research overall: The initial diagnosis was the point when peripheral blood was collected, ahead of any treatment.

RNA transcripts were the template for amplifying TCR beta CDR3 regions. HTBI primers drove first-round RT-PCR of the TCR CDR3. TCRdb processed the multiplex PCR reads anew with MiXCR; each CDR3 protein has one entry. This table has some 560,000 distinct CDR3 sequences, 15% to 19% appearing once. The V gene's germline CDR1 is DFQATT and CDR2 SNEGSKA (reference sequence). The CDR3 contains 16 residues. The ends were cut back, 1 base at V and 8 bases at J, with 18 bases in the middle. Patients were aged 18 to 65, had disease duration under 2 months, and had newly diagnosed hyperthyroidism. Exclusion of patients followed from uncontrolled infection, other autoimmune disease, pregnancy or lactation. Thyroid ultrasound, orbital computed tomography, clinical symptoms, and serum thyroxine and TRAb underpinned diagnoses.

The V call is TRBV20-1, the J call TRBJ1-6; D unclear. The specimen sequenced was blood. The sequence came from a woman in her thirties with Graves' hyperthyroidism. The CDR3 loop is CSARVPKGISDSPLHF. CDR3 nucleotide sequence: TGCAGTGCTAGAGTCCCCAAGGGAATTAGTGATTCACCCCTCCACTTT.